This T cell receptor (beta chain) was found in a study of regulatory T cells in long-lasting Graves disease. Notes on the study in general: New patients shared 966 public clonotypes, and persistent patients shared more, with 2,500 to 3,000. Persistent Graves' patients showed a TCR diversity that was lower than that of newly diagnosed ones.

This clonotype was observed many times. As yet, its antigen is unknown. Libraries of TCR beta came from iRepertoire HTBI primers plus Arm-PCR of CDR3 regions. TCRdb passed the multiplex PCR reads through MiXCR, listing each CDR3 protein once. The sample contains a few hundred thousand distinct CDR3 sequences, 15% to 20% of which appear only once. The time point here: newly diagnosed GD, antithyroid drugs for less than 3 months. Extracted RNA from PBMCs served as the source of the TCR library. Losses at the gene ends were 4 bases for V and 1 base for J; bases not matched to a gene: 10. The CDR3 is made up of 17 amino acids. Per the germline V gene, CDR1 is SGDLS and CDR2 is YYNGEE. These data also featured in a second study, about T cells in Graves' hyperthyroidism and ophthalmopathy.

The specimen was peripheral blood mononuclear cells (PBMCs), collected at new diagnosis, from a patient treated with antithyroid drugs. The chain recombines TRBV9 with TRBJ1-1; 10 bases are shared with TRBD1. The origin of this receptor is a woman aged 25 to 45 with Graves disease. CDR3 coding DNA: TGTGCCAGCAGCCTGGGACAGGGGCGGATAGGGAACACTGAAGCTTTCTTT. It yields the protein CASSLGQGRIGNTEAFF.